Each of the 24 T cell receptor beta chains below was sequenced from the same sample in a study of CD8+CD57+ T cells in acquired aplastic anemia. Broader study findings: Measurement in patients showed lower diversity in CD8+CD57+ cells than in total CD4+ and CD8+ pools.

Sequenced patients had shown CD8+CD57+ cell expansion by flow cytometry. These receptors' antigens are unknown. It was genomic DNA that served as the template for profiling TCR beta VDJ and CDR3. TCRdb fed the reads into MiXCR, producing one record per CDR3 protein. Of roughly 20,000 distinct CDR3 sequences listed, roughly 43% are singletons. The sample consisted of CD8+CD57+ T cells sorted from PBMCs. Sample subset: bead-enriched CD8+CD57+ effector memory T cells from SAA patients. The receptors were gathered from a human donor with aplastic anemia.

This clonotype came up a few times. This sequence joins TRBV5-1 and TRBJ1-2; no reliable D call. This CDR3 is 14 amino acids long. CDR1 is SGHRS and CDR2 is YFSETQ in the germline V gene. The germline V and J ends were trimmed by 0 bases and 4 bases, with 10 bases remaining between them. The CDR3 is CASSLARGSYGYTF. Written as DNA, the CDR3 is TGCGCCAGCAGCTTGGCCCGGGGATCCTATGGCTACACCTTC.

The rearrangement links TRBV5-1 to TRBJ2-3; 8 nucleotides agree with TRBD1. This CDR3 spans 17 amino acids. Germline assignment: CDR1 SGHRS and CDR2 YFSETQ. J was trimmed by 3 bases and V by 0 bases; bases with no gene match: 9. DNA for the CDR3: TGCGCCAGCAGCTTGGGTTCAGGGGGCGCCGGGACAGATACGCAGTATTTT. Amino acids: CASSLGSGGAGTDTQYF.

This chain connects TRBV20-1 to TRBJ2-1; TRBD1 might be the D (5 bases). Per the germline V gene, CDR1 is DFQATT and CDR2 is SNEGSKA (reference sequence). This CDR3 is 16 amino acids long. V lost 0 bases, J lost 2 bases, and 14 bases lay in between. The CDR3 loop reads CSARDRPRQPYNEQFF. CDR3 sequence (DNA): TGCAGTGCTAGAGATCGGCCGAGACAGCCCTACAATGAGCAGTTCTTC.

This clonotype was picked up a small number of times. The chain uses TRBV6-1 and TRBJ1-5, with TRBD1 identical over 7 bases. The CDR3 totals 13 residues. The germline V gene has CDR1 MNHNS and CDR2 SASEGT. V lost 5 bases, J lost 2 bases, and 0 bases stayed unmatched. The DNA of the CDR3 is TGTGCCAGCAGTACAGGGGGCAATCAGCCCCAGCATTTT. Protein sequence: CASSTGGNQPQHF.

This clonotype was recorded a few times. The chain is built from TRBV7-9 and TRBJ1-2; tentatively, D is TRBD1 (5 bases). Looked up from germline, CDR1 is SEHNR and CDR2 is FQNEAQ (reference sequence). The CDR3 is 15 residues long. Trimming removed 1 base at V and 6 bases at J, with 15 bases between. The CDR3: CASSLEAGGVHGYTF. The CDR3 region has the DNA TGTGCCAGCAGCTTAGAAGCGGGAGGGGTGCATGGCTACACCTTC.

J is TRBJ2-1 and V is TRBV20-1, with 10 nucleotides matching TRBD2. This CDR3 is built from 15 residues. The germline V gene encodes CDR1 DFQATT and CDR2 SNEGSKA (reference sequence). Trimming took 6 bases from V and 4 from J; bases not matched to a gene: 9. The CDR3 coding sequence is TGCAGTGCGGAATATCTAGCGGGAGCGTACAATGAGCAGTTCTTC. This gives the protein CSAEYLAGAYNEQFF.

This clonotype was detected ten times or more. The V call is TRBV27, the J call TRBJ1-1; no clear D. The V gene lost 2 bases and the J gene lost 1 base, with 8 bases spanning the gap. Germline V gene sequence: CDR1 MNHEY, CDR2 SMNVEV (reference sequence). The CDR3 runs 14 residues. The CDR3, as DNA: TGTGCCAGCAGTTTAGGGCAGGAGAACACTGAAGCTTTCTTT. This translates into CASSLGQENTEAFF.

This clonotype was recorded a few times. The chain couples TRBV5-1 to TRBJ2-7; TRBD1 aligns across 12 bases. The germline V gene encodes CDR1 SGHRS and CDR2 YFSETQ. This CDR3 spans 15 amino acids. Unmatched junction bases numbered 5, after V lost 4 bases and J lost 3 bases. The CDR3 DNA follows: TGCGCCAGCAGCCGAGGGACAGGGGGCTTCTACGAGCAGTACTTC. Protein product: CASSRGTGGFYEQYF.

The chain has TRBV5-1 and TRBJ2-2; D is ambiguous. Trimming stripped 0 bases from V and 4 bases from J, with 10 bases between. The CDR3 has 15 amino acids. Looked up from germline, CDR1 is SGHRS and CDR2 is YFSETQ. CDR3 sequence: CASSLDGFRTGELFF. The CDR3 DNA sequence: TGCGCCAGCAGCTTGGATGGGTTTCGCACCGGGGAGCTGTTTTTT.

The rearrangement joins TRBV20-1 to TRBJ2-7, with 8 bases fitting TRBD2. Trimming took 0 bases from V and 3 from J; bases not matched to a gene: 16. The CDR3 contains 18 residues. Germline CDR1 and CDR2: DFQATT and SNEGSKA (reference sequence). The CDR3 sequence: CSARDPPVSGTGNYEQYF. For the CDR3, the DNA is TGCAGTGCTAGAGATCCCCCCGTTAGCGGGACCGGTAACTACGAGCAGTACTTC.

This clonotype was seen more than once but under ten times. The chain recombines TRBV10-3 with TRBJ2-1; 7 bases are shared with TRBD1. Germline V gene sequence: CDR1 ENHRY, CDR2 SYGVKD. The CDR3 is 14 residues long. V lost 7 bases and J lost 0; bases outside the gene matches: 3. CDR3 protein: CAINGQVSYNEQFF. The CDR3, as DNA: TGTGCCATCAATGGACAGGTCTCCTACAATGAGCAGTTCTTC.

The rearrangement uses TRBV5-1 and TRBJ1-4, with D unclear. The ends were cut back, 4 bases at V and 3 bases at J, with 19 bases in the middle. The germline CDR1 and CDR2 sequences are SGHRS and YFSETQ. This CDR3 spans 17 amino acids. The CDR3 is CASSGGQGSQANEKLFF. CDR3 sequence (DNA): TGCGCCAGCAGCGGAGGCCAAGGATCGCAGGCTAATGAAAAACTGTTTTTT.

The CDR3 bases are TGCAGTGCCAATACGGACAGGGAAGAGTTAAACACTGAAGCTTTCTTT. Amino acid sequence: CSANTDREELNTEAFF. The chain recombines TRBV20-1 with TRBJ1-1, with 8 bases that match TRBD1. Germline V gene sequence: CDR1 DFQATT, CDR2 SNEGSKA (reference sequence). This CDR3 is 16 amino acids long. The ends lost 6 bases at V and 2 bases at J; junction bases unmatched: 14.

This clonotype was seen many times. The chain employs TRBV12-5 and TRBJ2-1; TRBD1 or TRBD2 may be the D gene (5 bases each). The CDR3 is 17 amino acids. Trimming shortened V by 1 base and J by 7 bases, and 20 bases separated the two germline ends. CDR1 is LGHNT, CDR2 FRNRAP, per germline. The CDR3 spells CASGLGPIGSSGNEQFF. The CDR3 nucleotides read TGTGCTAGTGGTTTGGGACCGATAGGGAGTTCAGGGAATGAGCAGTTCTTC.

This clonotype was detected a few times. The chain carries TRBV7-9 and TRBJ2-3, with D perhaps matching TRBD1 (6 bases). This CDR3 spans 15 amino acids. CDR1 and CDR2 from the germline V gene are SEHNR and FQNEAQ (reference sequence). V was trimmed by 5 bases and J by 1 base, leaving 13 bases between them. This CDR3 is CASSADQGRTDTQYF. The CDR3 nucleotides are TGTGCCAGCAGCGCAGACCAGGGGCGCACAGATACGCAGTATTTT.

This clonotype has more than one count but fewer than ten. The CDR3 loop reads CASSLGGEETQYF. The CDR3 bases are TGTGCCAGCAGCTTAGGGGGGGAAGAGACCCAGTACTTC. The rearrangement joins TRBV7-9 to TRBJ2-5; maybe TRBD2 (6 bases). The germline CDR1 and CDR2 sequences are SEHNR and FQNEAQ (reference sequence). V was shortened by 1 base and J by 3 bases, with 6 bases between the two germline ends. The CDR3 has 13 residues.

This clonotype was seen more than once but under ten times. This chain joins TRBV9 and TRBJ2-1; D perhaps matches TRBD2 (5 bases). The germline V and J ends were trimmed by 1 base and 9 bases, with 17 bases remaining between them. Germline V gives CDR1 SGDLS, CDR2 YYNGEE. The CDR3 consists of 15 residues. CDR3 in DNA: TGTGCCAGCAGCGTAACGGGGTCGAGACTTGTTGAGCAGTTCTTC. Its translation: CASSVTGSRLVEQFF.

V gene TRBV9 combines with J gene TRBJ1-1, with TRBD1 matching over 7 bases. Germline V gene data show CDR1 as SGDLS and CDR2 as YYNGEE. The CDR3 consists of 15 residues. V dropped 0 bases and J dropped 3; count of bases not matched to a gene: 5. CDR3 loop: CASSVATGQDTEAFF. CDR3 in DNA: TGTGCCAGCAGCGTAGCGACAGGGCAGGACACTGAAGCTTTCTTT.

This clonotype showed up just once. The CDR3 DNA sequence: TGTGCCAGCACCTCAGGGGGCTATGAAGCTTTCTTT. This sequence encodes CASTSGGYEAFF. The rearrangement links TRBV3-1 to TRBJ1-1; 8 positions match TRBD1. The CDR3 contains 12 residues. The ends lost 7 bases at V and 7 bases at J; junction bases unmatched: 5. Germline V CDR1 and CDR2: LGHDT, YNNKEL (reference sequence).

About this clonotype itself: Here the CDR3 omits its conserved ending phenylalanine or tryptophan, so a read error is the likely source. No DNA is shown, since the ends of the CDR3 on it are uncertain; the CDR3 is the one TCRdb lists. V and J are TRBV13 and TRBJ2-1; the table's TRBD1 call for D was not verified on the DNA. Inclusive of both ends, the CDR3 amounts to 15 amino acids. Germline V gives CDR1 PRHDT, CDR2 FYEKMQ (reference sequence). The CDR3 region is CASSLGPAYGYTFGS.

The table lists this clonotype with a few counts. This chain uses TRBV7-9 with TRBJ2-1; tentative D call: TRBD2 (5 bases). Trimming cost V 5 bases and J 4 bases, with 12 bases left between them. This CDR3 region has 14 residues. Germline CDR1 is SEHNR and CDR2 is FQNEAQ (reference sequence). The DNA of the CDR3 is TGTGCCAGCAGCCGGGGTCAGACTTACAATGAGCAGTTCTTC. Its translation: CASSRGQTYNEQFF.

The V and J genes are TRBV10-3 and TRBJ1-2, with unresolved D. From germline, CDR1 is ENHRY and CDR2 SYGVKD. The length of the CDR3 is 14 residues. The ends were cut back, 2 bases at V and 8 bases at J, with 15 bases in the middle. The CDR3 DNA reads TGTGCCATCAGTGAGATCGGTCAGCCAAGGGGCTACACCTTC. It translates to CAISEIGQPRGYTF.

The J gene is TRBJ2-7, the V gene TRBV6-6, with D perhaps TRBD1 or TRBD2 (6 bases each). The V end lost 6 bases, the J end lost 2 bases, and 20 bases lay between the germline ends. This CDR3 has 16 residues. CDR1 is MNHNY and CDR2 is SVGAGI in the germline V gene (reference sequence). CDR3 DNA: TGTGCCAGCAGGCTCTTAGGGGGGAGTGAAACCTACGAGCAGTACTTC. The encoded protein is CASRLLGGSETYEQYF.

The table lists this clonotype with a few counts. V gene TRBV2 combines with J gene TRBJ2-7, with D tentatively TRBD1 or TRBD2 (6 bases each). The germline V and J ends were trimmed by 3 bases and 6 bases, with 12 bases remaining between them. CDR3 length equals 13 residues. CDR1 and CDR2 (germline): SNHLY, FYNNEI. The CDR3 loop is CASSDIRGGEQYV. Here the CDR3 DNA reads TGTGCCAGCAGTGACATCAGGGGAGGCGAGCAGTACGTC.